The 15 T cell receptor beta chains below come from one sample, sequenced in a study of blood T cell repertoires in COVID-19. Sequencing was performed with immunoSEQ multiplex PCR; in TCRdb, only in-frame clones are kept and a portion is missing. The profile shows over 150,000 clones, under 95% of them singletons. Sample: peripheral blood. The receptors here all came from a man aged 18 to 29 with COVID-19, enrolled during active disease.

This chain joins TRBV11-2 and TRBJ1-2; possible D gene TRBD1, 5 bases. The V gene lost 1 base and the J gene lost 5 bases, with 11 bases spanning the gap. This CDR3 region has 14 residues. The germline V gene has CDR1 SGHAT and CDR2 FQNNGV. The CDR3 DNA reads as TGTGCCAGCAGCTTAGGACAGAGGACATATGGCTACACCTTC. Protein sequence: CASSLGQRTYGYTF.

The rearrangement links TRBV7-9 to TRBJ2-7, with 9 bases aligning to TRBD2. The CDR3 totals 14 residues. V trimming: 3 bases; J trimming: 2 bases; junction bases outside the gene matches: 2. Germline values: CDR1 SEHNR, CDR2 FQNEAQ (reference sequence). This CDR3 reads CASSFSGRPYEQYF. The CDR3 nucleotides are TGTGCCAGCAGCTTCAGCGGGAGGCCCTACGAGCAGTACTTC.

The rearrangement uses TRBV10-3 and TRBJ1-5; TRBD1 might be the D (6 bases). V lost 2 bases, J lost 0 bases, and 11 bases lay in between. This CDR3 has 16 amino acids. In germline, CDR1 is ENHRY, CDR2 SYGVKD. Here the CDR3 reads CAISELRTDSNQPQHF. The CDR3 DNA sequence: TGTGCCATCAGTGAGCTCCGGACAGATAGCAATCAGCCCCAGCATTTT.

The rearrangement uses TRBV15 and TRBJ1-2; 7 bases map to TRBD1. Germline-derived CDR1 and CDR2 are LNHNV and YYDKDF (reference sequence). J gave up 13 bases and V 1 base, and 12 bases lay outside the gene matches. The CDR3 spans 14 residues. In DNA, the CDR3 is TGTGCCACCAGCAGAGGCACAGGGGTCCCTTTCCCCACCTTC. It is translated as CATSRGTGVPFPTF.

V and J are TRBV30 and TRBJ2-7, with TRBD1 matching 9 bases. This CDR3 has 15 residues. Germline-derived CDR1 and CDR2 are GTSNPN and SVGIG (reference sequence). With V trimmed by 3 bases and J by 5 bases, 11 bases remained unmatched. CDR3 loop: CAWRKDRGPGHEQYF. DNA for the CDR3: TGTGCCTGGAGGAAGGACAGGGGACCGGGCCACGAGCAGTACTTC.

The J gene is TRBJ1-2, the V gene TRBV30; D is perhaps TRBD1 (6 bases). The CDR3 spans 13 residues. Trimming took off 2 bases at V and 8 bases at J, with 15 bases between the two ends. Germline V CDR1 and CDR2: GTSNPN, SVGIG (reference sequence). The CDR3 loop reads CAWSPDRFFGYTF. The DNA for the CDR3 is TGTGCCTGGAGTCCAGACAGGTTCTTCGGCTACACCTTC.

In DNA, the CDR3 is TGTGCCAGCAGTTCTCTAATCGGTTACGAGCAGTACTTC. It codes for CASSSLIGYEQYF. The J gene is TRBJ2-7, the V gene TRBV6-5; D gene unclear. The CDR3 is made up of 13 amino acids. Germline CDR1 MNHEY, CDR2 SVGAGI. Between the trimmed V and J ends, which lost 4 bases and 4 bases, there was a span of 11 bases.

The CDR3 DNA is TGTGCCAGCAGCCCTGTTGGGGGGACAGGGGGCAAAGGCTACACCTTC. Protein sequence: CASSPVGGTGGKGYTF. The chain is built from TRBV6-2 or TRBV6-3 and TRBJ1-2; 12 bases align to TRBD1. This CDR3 is built from 16 residues. Germline CDR1 MNHEY, CDR2 SVGEGT. J gave up 8 bases and V 6 bases, and 13 bases lay outside the gene matches.

V gene TRBV4-1 combines with J gene TRBJ2-1; 10 positions match TRBD1. The CDR3 consists of 15 residues. V dropped 2 bases and J dropped 5; count of bases not matched to a gene: 3. Germline CDR1 and CDR2: MGHRA and YSYEKL. CDR3 DNA: TGCGCCAGCAGCCAATGGACAGGGGGGAACAATGAGCAGTTCTTC. It is translated as CASSQWTGGNNEQFF.

The CDR3 protein is CASSQGTVPYEQYF. The CDR3 nucleotides read TGTGCCAGCAGCCAAGGTACGGTGCCCTACGAGCAGTACTTC. The V and J genes are TRBV3-1 (or the pseudogene TRBV3-2) and TRBJ2-7, with no clear D. The CDR3 spans 14 residues. CDR1 is LGHDT, CDR2 YNNKEL, per germline (reference sequence). V lost 1 base and J 2 bases, leaving 9 bases between the germline ends.

Comment on this clone: A read error may account for a junction end that differs from germline. The rearrangement uses TRBV7-6 and TRBJ1-4, with 7 bases lining up with TRBD1. The CDR3 sequence is 18 residues long. CDR1 and CDR2 (germline): SGHVS, FNYEAQ. CDR3 loop: CASSPRQGQFATNEKLLF. CDR3 nucleotide sequence: TGTGCCAGCAGCCCCCGACAGGGACAGTTTGCAACTAATGAAAAACTGCTTTTT.

The chain carries TRBV30 and TRBJ2-1; tentative D call: TRBD2 (7 bases). The V gene lost 0 bases and the J gene lost 7 bases, with 16 bases spanning the gap. This CDR3 has 15 amino acids. Germline V gene lookup returns CDR1 GTSNPN and CDR2 SVGIG (reference sequence). The CDR3 DNA reads as TGTGCCTGGAGTGTGGGGGGCGGGAGCTCGAATGAGCAGTTCTTC. Translation gives CAWSVGGGSSNEQFF. The full variable domain, its missing parts supplied by reference TRBV30 and TRBJ2-1, is SQTIHQWPATLVQPVGSPLSLECTVEGTSNPNLYWYRQAAGRGLQLLFYSVGIGQISSEVPQNLSASRPQDRQFILSSKKLLLSDSGFYLCAWSVGGGSSNEQFFGPGTRLTVL.

The chain recombines TRBV3-1 (or the pseudogene TRBV3-2) with TRBJ2-2; unclear D gene. V lost 2 bases and J 8 bases, leaving 6 bases between the germline ends. CDR3 length: 12 residues. Germline CDR1 LGHDT, CDR2 YNNKEL (reference sequence). This CDR3 reads CASSQLQGELFF. CDR3 DNA sequence: TGTGCCAGCAGCCAATTACAGGGGGAGCTGTTTTTT.

CDR3 loop: CASSPDQGVFLYEQYF. As DNA, the CDR3 is TGTGCCAGCAGCCCGGATCAGGGGGTTTTTCTATACGAGCAGTACTTC. The chain couples TRBV28 to TRBJ2-7, with 7 bases identical to TRBD1. CDR1 is MDHEN, CDR2 SYDVKM, per germline. This CDR3 spans 16 amino acids. The trim removed 6 bases at V and 4 bases at J, leaving 15 bases unmatched.

On this clone itself: This same CDR3 is encoded by further DNA sequences in the sample. This chain connects TRBV12-3 or TRBV12-4 to TRBJ2-5; TRBD2 agrees at 7 bases. This CDR3 comprises 13 residues. After removal of 6 bases from V and 5 bases from J, the junction contained 6 bases not matched to a gene. CDR3 bases: TGTGCCAGCAGCCGGGGGGTTAGGGAGACCCAGTACTTC. Translating it yields CASSRGVRETQYF.